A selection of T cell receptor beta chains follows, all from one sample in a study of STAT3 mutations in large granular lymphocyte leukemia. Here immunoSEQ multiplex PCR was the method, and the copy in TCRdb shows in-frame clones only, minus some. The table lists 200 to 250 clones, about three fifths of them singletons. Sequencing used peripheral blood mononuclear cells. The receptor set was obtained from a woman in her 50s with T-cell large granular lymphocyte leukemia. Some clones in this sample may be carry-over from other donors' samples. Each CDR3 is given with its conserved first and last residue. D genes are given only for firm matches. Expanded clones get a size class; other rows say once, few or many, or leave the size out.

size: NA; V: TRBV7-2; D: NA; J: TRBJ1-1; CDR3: CASSPSRTVLVPEAFF; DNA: TGTGCCAGCAGCCCCTCGCGGACCGTCCTTGTGCCTGAAGCTTTCTTT
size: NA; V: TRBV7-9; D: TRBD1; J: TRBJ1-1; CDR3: CASSTGQGDTEAFF; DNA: TGTGCCAGCAGCACGGGACAGGGAGACACTGAAGCTTTCTTT
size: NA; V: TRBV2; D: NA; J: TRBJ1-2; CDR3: CASSEGDYGYTF; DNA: TGTGCCAGCAGTGAAGGGGACTATGGCTACACCTTC
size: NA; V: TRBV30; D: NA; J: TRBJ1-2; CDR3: CALLDYGYTF; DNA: TGTGCCTTGTTGGACTATGGCTACACCTTC
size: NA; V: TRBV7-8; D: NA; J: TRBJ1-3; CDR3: CASSLEFPTGGTGNTIYF; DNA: TGTGCCAGCAGCTTAGAATTCCCCACCGGCGGTACTGGAAACACCATATATTTT
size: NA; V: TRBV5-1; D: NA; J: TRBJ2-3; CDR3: CASSLSAGEADTQYF; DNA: TGCGCCAGCAGCTTGTCGGCAGGGGAGGCAGATACGCAGTATTTT
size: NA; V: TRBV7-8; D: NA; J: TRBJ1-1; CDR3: CASSLAYGKEAFF; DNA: TGTGCCAGCAGCTTAGCCTACGGGAAAGAAGCTTTCTTT
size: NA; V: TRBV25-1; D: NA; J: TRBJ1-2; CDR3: CASSEWGAYGYTF; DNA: TGTGCCAGCAGTGAATGGGGGGCCTATGGCTACACCTTC
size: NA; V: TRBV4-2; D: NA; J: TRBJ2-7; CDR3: CASSQGDSYEQYF; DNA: TGTGCCAGCAGCCAAGGGGACTCCTACGAGCAGTACTTC
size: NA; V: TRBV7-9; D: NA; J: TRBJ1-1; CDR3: CASSVQVRNTEAFF; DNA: TGTGCCAGCAGCGTCCAGGTGCGAAACACTGAAGCTTTCTTT
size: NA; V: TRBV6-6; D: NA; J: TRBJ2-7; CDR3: CASSTLNEQYF; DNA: TGTGCCAGCAGTACGCTAAACGAGCAGTACTTC
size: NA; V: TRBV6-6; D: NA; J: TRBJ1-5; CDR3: CASDTANSGQPQHF; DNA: TGTGCCAGCGACACAGCAAATTCAGGTCAGCCCCAGCATTTT
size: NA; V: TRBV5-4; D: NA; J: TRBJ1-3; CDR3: CASSLQGRNTIYF; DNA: TGTGCCAGCAGCTTGCAGGGTAGAAACACCATATATTTT
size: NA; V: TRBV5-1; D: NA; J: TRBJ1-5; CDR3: CASSLTGDRGQPQHF; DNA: TGCGCCAGCAGCTTAACGGGAGACCGGGGGCAGCCCCAGCATTTT
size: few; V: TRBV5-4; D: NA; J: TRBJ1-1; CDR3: CASSLWGGTEAFF; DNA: TGTGCCAGCAGCTTGTGGGGAGGCACTGAAGCTTTCTTT
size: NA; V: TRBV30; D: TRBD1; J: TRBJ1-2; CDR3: CAWSVPGQGVVYGYTF; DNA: TGTGCCTGGAGTGTGCCTGGACAGGGGGTGGTCTATGGCTACACCTTC
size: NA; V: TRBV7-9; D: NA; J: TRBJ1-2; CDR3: CASSLGGVNYGYTF; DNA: TGTGCCAGCAGCTTAGGGGGGGTAAACTATGGCTACACCTTC
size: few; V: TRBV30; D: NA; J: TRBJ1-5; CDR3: CAWSVKENQPQHF; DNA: TGTGCCTGGAGTGTGAAGGAGAATCAGCCCCAGCATTTT
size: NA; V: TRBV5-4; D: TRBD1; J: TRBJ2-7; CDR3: CASSLGTGLYEQYF; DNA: TGTGCCAGCAGCTTAGGGACAGGCTTATACGAGCAGTACTTC
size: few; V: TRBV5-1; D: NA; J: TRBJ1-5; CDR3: CASSLGSDQPQHF; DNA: TGCGCCAGCAGCTTGGGAAGTGATCAGCCCCAGCATTTT
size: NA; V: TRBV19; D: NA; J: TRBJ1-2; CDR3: CASSPGPTNYGYTF; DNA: TGTGCCAGTAGCCCGGGACCGACTAACTATGGCTACACCTTC
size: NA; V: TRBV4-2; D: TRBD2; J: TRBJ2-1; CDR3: CASSQEGGSGRARSEQFF; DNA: TGTGCCAGCAGCCAAGAAGGTGGTAGCGGGAGGGCCCGAAGTGAGCAGTTCTTC
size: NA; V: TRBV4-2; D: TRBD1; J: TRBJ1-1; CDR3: CASSPWDRTNEAFF; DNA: TGTGCCAGCAGCCCTTGGGACAGGACTAATGAAGCTTTCTTT